The 7 T cell receptor beta chains below come from one sample, sequenced in a study of cytomegalovirus exposure and HLA in healthy donors. A multiplex PCR was run with 60 Vbeta primers and 13 Jbeta primers. Assay used: immunoSEQ multiplex PCR; TCRdb lists only in-frame clones, some missing. The top ten clones hold approximately 1.8% of a sample with under 200,000 clones, around 86% of them seen once. Sequenced sample: PBMCs. These receptors were collected from a human donor in good health.

This chain uses TRBV4-2 with TRBJ1-6; D gene ambiguous. The germline V gene has CDR1 LGHNA and CDR2 YNFKEQ. The CDR3 has 15 amino acids. The germline V and J ends were trimmed by 0 bases and 8 bases, with 11 bases remaining between them. The CDR3 sequence is CASSQDLAAYSPLHF. DNA of the CDR3: TGTGCCAGCAGCCAAGATCTAGCGGCCTATTCACCCCTCCACTTT.

The V gene is TRBV6-1, the J gene TRBJ1-5, with D tentatively TRBD1 (5 bases). This CDR3 comprises 13 residues. Trimming removed 3 bases from V and 6 bases from J, with 9 bases in between. The germline gives CDR1 MNHNS, CDR2 SASEGT. The CDR3 nucleotides read TGTGCCAGCAGTGAGGGGGGGATTCAGCCCCAGCATTTT. Its translation: CASSEGGIQPQHF.

This chain uses TRBV11-2 with TRBJ2-3; 10 bases agree with TRBD2. Germline CDR1 SGHAT, CDR2 FQNNGV. This CDR3 is built from 15 residues. J gave up 5 bases and V 2 bases, and 4 bases lay outside the gene matches. CDR3 protein: CASSLSGGVVDTQYF. In DNA form, the CDR3 reads TGTGCCAGCAGCTTAAGCGGGGGGGTGGTAGATACGCAGTATTTT.

CDR3 DNA sequence: TGTGCCAGCAGCTGGAGGGGACTCTTAGTCTCCGGGGCCAACGTCCTGACTTTC. This translates into CASSWRGLLVSGANVLTF. This chain connects TRBV5-6 to TRBJ2-6, with D possibly TRBD2 on 6 matching bases. CDR3 length equals 18 residues. V gave up 3 bases and J gave up 4 bases, with 20 bases separating them. From germline, CDR1 is SGHDT and CDR2 YYEEEE. Full variable domain (missing parts from reference TRBV5-6 and TRBJ2-6): DAGVTQSPTHLIKTRGQQVTLRCSPKSGHDTVSWYQQALGQGPQFIFQYYEEEERQRGNFPDRFSGHQFPNYSSELNVNALLLGDSALYLCASSWRGLLVSGANVLTFGAGSRLTVL.

The gene calls are TRBV9 and TRBJ1-5; TRBD1 might be the D (6 bases). The V end lost 1 base, the J end lost 5 bases, and 13 bases lay between the germline ends. The CDR3 contains 15 residues. Germline V lookup: CDR1 SGDLS, CDR2 YYNGEE. CDR3 in amino acids: CASSVTAGEDQPQHF. The CDR3 DNA reads TGTGCCAGCAGCGTAACGGCAGGGGAAGATCAGCCCCAGCATTTT.

In this sample, this clone turned up once. V gene TRBV27 combines with J gene TRBJ1-2; 10 bases are shared with TRBD1. Germline V CDR1 and CDR2: MNHEY, SMNVEV (reference sequence). Germline trimming cut 4 bases from V and 4 bases from J; bases unmatched to any gene: 9. CDR3 length: 16 residues. The chain's CDR3 is CASSSPRTGGTYGYTF. The DNA for the CDR3 is TGTGCCAGCAGTTCACCCCGGACAGGGGGGACCTATGGCTACACCTTC.

The chain employs TRBV11-3 and TRBJ2-7; possibly TRBD2 for D (5 bases). Germline lookup yields CDR1 SGHNT and CDR2 YENEEA. The CDR3 has 13 residues. V was clipped by 2 bases and J by 3 bases, with 8 bases between them. The CDR3 DNA sequence: TGTGCCAGCAGCTTAAGGGCGGGCTACGAGCAGTACTTC. The encoded protein is CASSLRAGYEQYF.